The rows below give T cell receptor beta chains drawn from one sample of a study of long-term antiretroviral therapy in people with HIV. Some clones are missing from TCRdb's copy, which holds only in-frame ones; the method was immunoSEQ multiplex PCR. Here the sample spans some 31,000 clones, 95% being singletons. Sequences were derived from unsorted PBMCs, sampled 5.3 years after starting antiretroviral therapy. All receptors derive from a man aged 25 to 45 with HIV. Both conserved end residues are part of each CDR3. D genes are given only for firm matches. Only part of the rows carry a size: once, few, many, or a class if the clone is expanded.

TRBJ2-3 TRBD2 TRBV12-5 - TGTGCTAGTGGCCCCGGGACTACAAGCACAGATACGCAGTATTTT CASGPGTTSTDTQYF
TRBJ1-6 - TRBV7-9 - TGTGCCAGCAGCAGAACAGGGTCCGTTGATTCACCCCTCCACTTT CASSRTGSVDSPLHF
TRBJ2-3 TRBD2 TRBV30 once TGTGCCTGGAGTGGAGGACTAGCAACAGATACGCAGTATTTT CAWSGGLATDTQYF
TRBJ2-7 - TRBV6-5 - TGTGCCAGCAGCCCCAGGGGTATTTCCTACGAGCAGTACTTC CASSPRGISYEQYF
TRBJ1-4 TRBD1 TRBV30 - TGTGCCTGGTCCACAGGGGGCCGTAGGGAAAAACTGTTTTTT CAWSTGGRREKLFF
TRBJ1-5 - TRBV30 - TGTGCCTGGAGTCCGTACGGGGTACAGCCCCAGCATTTT CAWSPYGVQPQHF
TRBJ2-7 TRBD2 TRBV5-3 - TGTGCCAGAAGCGTAGCTAGCGGGGGTAGTCCCTACGAGCAGTACTTC CARSVASGGSPYEQYF
TRBJ2-1 TRBD1 TRBV27 once TGTGCCAGCACCAAAGACAGGGCCCTCTACAATGAGCAGTTCTTC CASTKDRALYNEQFF
TRBJ2-6 - TRBV21-1 - TGTGCCAGCAGCAAAGTGGGCACCTCTGGGGCCAACGTCCTGACTTTC CASSKVGTSGANVLTF
TRBJ2-7 - TRBV30 - TGTGCCTGGATAAGAGGGCCCTACGAGCAGTACTTC CAWIRGPYEQYF
TRBJ1-1 - TRBV2 - TGTGCCAGCAGTGTTACCCGTAATCCAACCGCGGGGATGTCGAACACTGAAGCTTTCTTT CASSVTRNPTAGMSNTEAFF
TRBJ2-7 - TRBV7-3 - TGTGCCAGCAGCCCCGTGGGGTCCTACGAGCAGTACTTC CASSPVGSYEQYF
TRBJ2-1 - TRBV4-1 - TGCGCCAGCCACGGTGAGGGGAATGAGCAGTTCTTC CASHGEGNEQFF
TRBJ2-7 TRBD1 TRBV5-1 once TGCGCCAGCAGTATAGCAGGGGGCGCTTCCTACGAGCAGTACTTC CASSIAGGASYEQYF
TRBJ2-1 - TRBV7-8 - TGTGCCAGCATAGGACACAATGAGCAGTTCTTC CASIGHNEQFF
TRBJ2-7 - TRBV19 - TGTGCCAGTAGACTCCAGTCCGATATATCCTACGAGCAGTACTTC CASRLQSDISYEQYF
TRBJ1-5 - TRBV4-1 - TGCGCCAGCAGCCAAGATGGGAATCAGCCCCAGCATTTT CASSQDGNQPQHF
TRBJ1-3 - TRBV6-5 few TGTGCCAGCAGTCTCGGTACTGGAAACACCATATATTTT CASSLGTGNTIYF
TRBJ1-3 - TRBV6-5 - TGTGCCAGCAGTTACGGTCAAGGGGGCACCATATATTTT CASSYGQGGTIYF
TRBJ1-6 - TRBV7-8 - TGTGCCAGCAGCTTAGAGGTGTTTAATTCACCCCTCCACTTT CASSLEVFNSPLHF
TRBJ2-7 - TRBV30 - TGTGCCTGGAGTGTACTGTACGAGCAGTACTTC CAWSVLYEQYF
TRBJ1-2 - TRBV27 - TGTGCCAGTGCTCCAATATTTAACTATGGCTACACCTTC CASAPIFNYGYTF
TRBJ1-1 - TRBV4-2 few TGTGCCAGCAGCCAAGGAGTTTTGGACCAGGACACTGAAGCTTTCTTT CASSQGVLDQDTEAFF
TRBJ2-3 - TRBV4-1 - TGCGCCAGCAGCCAAGAGGTTGGAACAGATACGCAGTATTTT CASSQEVGTDTQYF
TRBJ1-3 - TRBV7-8 - TGTGCCAGCAGCTTAGCGGGTGCTGGAAACACCATATATTTT CASSLAGAGNTIYF
TRBJ2-5 TRBD1 TRBV6-5 - TGTGCCAGCAGTTACCAGGGGGCGGTAAGGACCCAGTACTTC CASSYQGAVRTQYF
TRBJ1-1 - TRBV6-1 - TGTGCCAGCAGTGAGGGGCAAGCCACTGAAGCTTTCTTT CASSEGQATEAFF
TRBJ1-1 - TRBV10-3 - TGTGCCATCAGTGAGGGGGAGGGTGTCGAAGCTTTCTTT CAISEGEGVEAFF
TRBJ1-1 - TRBV10-1 - TGCGCCAGCAGTGATGGGACCTCTGAAGCTTTCTTT CASSDGTSEAFF
TRBJ1-2 - TRBV30 - TGTGCCTGGAGTGTTACCCCGCGCGGCGGCTACACCTTC CAWSVTPRGGYTF
TRBJ2-1 - TRBV6-5 - TGTGCCAGCAGCCCAAATAGCGACTGGCGGGATGAGCAGTTCTTC CASSPNSDWRDEQFF
TRBJ2-1 - TRBV2 - TGTGCCAGCAGTGAAAGGGCGGCCGGGGGAGGCAATGAGCAGTTCTTC CASSERAAGGGNEQFF
TRBJ1-3 - TRBV30 medium-sized TGTGCCTGGAGTTGGGGTTACAACACCATATATTTT CAWSWGYNTIYF
TRBJ2-7 TRBD1 TRBV11-2 - TGTGCCAGCAGCTTCGTCCGGGACAGCTCCTACGAGCAGTACTTC CASSFVRDSSYEQYF
TRBJ2-4 - TRBV13 - TGTGCCAGCAGCTTTTGGGAGAAAAACATTCAGTACTTC CASSFWEKNIQYF
TRBJ2-2 TRBD2 TRBV5-1 - TGCGCCAGCAGCTCCCTGGAAGCGGGGGGGTCCGGGGAGCTGTTTTTT CASSSLEAGGSGELFF
TRBJ1-1 - TRBV7-8 once TGTGCCAGCAGCTTAATCGTACCGGGACAAATGAACACTGAAGCTTTCTTT CASSLIVPGQMNTEAFF
TRBJ2-7 TRBD2 TRBV5-4 - TGTGCCAGCAGCTCTAGCGGCCGCGAGCAGTACTTC CASSSSGREQYF
TRBJ1-2 - TRBV4-1 - TGCGCCAGCAGCCAAGATTCGGCGGGGCTTTCCCGATATGGCTACACCTTC CASSQDSAGLSRYGYTF
TRBJ1-3 - TRBV29-1 - TGCAGCGTTCCTGACTCCTACTCTGGAAACACCATATATTTT CSVPDSYSGNTIYF
TRBJ1-2 - TRBV7-9 - TGTGCCAGCAGCACACTCTATGGCTACACCTTC CASSTLYGYTF
TRBJ2-7 - TRBV5-6 - TGTGCCAGCAGCTTGGGAGACACCTACGAGCAGTACTTC CASSLGDTYEQYF
TRBJ2-7 TRBD1 TRBV29-1 - TGCAGCGCAGCTGAGGGGGCGAAGATCTCCGAGCAGTACTTC CSAAEGAKISEQYF
TRBJ2-1 - TRBV6-1 - TGTGCCAGCAGCACGGATCGGGCCATCTACAATGAGCAGTTCTTC CASSTDRAIYNEQFF